The TCR beta chain under discussion was sequenced for a study of shared clonotypes between healthy human individuals. Across the whole study: Per-donor plates numbered three CD4 naive, three CD4 memory, two CD8 naive and one CD8 memory. General observations from the study: Sampling included only blood; tissue repertoires likely differ.

The sample holds a few counts of this clone. The antigen is not known. Trimming removed 5 bases from V and 4 bases from J, with 24 bases in between. Germline V lookup: CDR1 SGHRS, CDR2 YFSETQ. This CDR3 contains 17 residues. Researchers partitioned CD4+ cells into CD45RA+ naive and CD45RA-negative memory subsets. TCRdb keeps only in-frame clones here, not all; method: immunoSEQ multiplex PCR. The data contain about 1.1 million clones, approximately 80% of them singletons. The chain carries TRBV5-1 and TRBJ1-2, with a possible D match to TRBD1 (6 bases). This receptor was identified in a man aged 18 to 35 in good health. Some clones in this sample may be carry-over from other donors' samples. The sequencing input was memory CD4+ T cells from PBMCs. The subset is: CD45RA-negative fraction. The CDR3 DNA is TGCGCCAGCAGGGGAGGGGCAGGGGTCGTGCCCGGCTATGGCTACACCTTC. Protein: CASRGGAGVVPGYGYTF.